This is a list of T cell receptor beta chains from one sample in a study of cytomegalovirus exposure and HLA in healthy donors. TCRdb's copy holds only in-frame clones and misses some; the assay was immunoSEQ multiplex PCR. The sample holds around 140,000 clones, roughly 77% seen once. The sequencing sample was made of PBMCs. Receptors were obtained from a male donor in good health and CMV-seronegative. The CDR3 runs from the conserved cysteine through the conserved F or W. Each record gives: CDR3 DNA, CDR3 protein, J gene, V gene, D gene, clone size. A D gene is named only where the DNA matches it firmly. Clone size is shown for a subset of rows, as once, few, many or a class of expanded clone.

DNA: TGTGCCAGCAGTTACCTACAGGGGGCAGGCTATGGCTACACCTTC
CDR3: CASSYLQGAGYGYTF
J: TRBJ1-2
V: TRBV6-5
D: TRBD1
size: NA

DNA: TGTGCCAGCAGCCCCCCTGTCGCGGGAACCTACGAGCAGTACTTC
CDR3: CASSPPVAGTYEQYF
J: TRBJ2-7
V: TRBV7-6
D: NA
size: NA

DNA: TGTGCCAGCAGTAAACCGGGACAAAGACTCTCCTACGAGCAGTACTTC
CDR3: CASSKPGQRLSYEQYF
J: TRBJ2-7
V: TRBV6-4
D: NA
size: NA

DNA: TGCGCCAGCAGCGACAGGGTTACCCCCGGGGAGCTGTTTTTT
CDR3: CASSDRVTPGELFF
J: TRBJ2-2
V: TRBV5-1
D: TRBD1
size: NA

DNA: TGTGCCAGCTCACCTCAACAGGGTATCGATGGCTACACCTTC
CDR3: CASSPQQGIDGYTF
J: TRBJ1-2
V: TRBV18
D: NA
size: few

DNA: TGTGCCAGCAGTTTAGCACCGCCAGGGGGCAGCTACGAGCAGTACTTC
CDR3: CASSLAPPGGSYEQYF
J: TRBJ2-7
V: TRBV27
D: TRBD1
size: NA

DNA: TGTGCCAGCAGTCTGAACCAGCGGAATGAGCAGTTCTTC
CDR3: CASSLNQRNEQFF
J: TRBJ2-1
V: TRBV25-1
D: NA
size: NA

DNA: TGTGCCAGCAGTTACTGGACTAGCGGGGAGGTCGAGCAGTACTTC
CDR3: CASSYWTSGEVEQYF
J: TRBJ2-7
V: TRBV6-5
D: TRBD2
size: once

DNA: TGTGCCAGCCGGCGGGGTAACTCTCTCTCTGGGGCCAACGGCCTGACTTTC
CDR3: CASRRGNSLSGANGLTF
J: TRBJ2-6
V: TRBV4-2
D: NA
size: NA

DNA: TGTGCCAGCAGGGAGCAGGGTTGGAGCGGGGAAAAACTGTTTTTT
CDR3: CASREQGWSGEKLFF
J: TRBJ1-4
V: TRBV6-1
D: NA
size: NA

DNA: TGTGCCAGCCTGACTAGCGGGAAGGATACGCAGTATTTT
CDR3: CASLTSGKDTQYF
J: TRBJ2-3
V: TRBV2
D: TRBD2
size: NA

DNA: TGCGCCAGCAGCTCCCGGGACAGGGGAGATCAGCCCCAGCATTTT
CDR3: CASSSRDRGDQPQHF
J: TRBJ1-5
V: TRBV4-1
D: TRBD1
size: NA

DNA: TGTGCCAGCAGCTTGGCCCGCGGGGGGTCGACCGGGGAGCTGTTTTTT
CDR3: CASSLARGGSTGELFF
J: TRBJ2-2
V: TRBV5-4
D: TRBD2
size: once

DNA: TGTGCCAGCGGGGAGAGGGAATACGAGCAGTACTTC
CDR3: CASGEREYEQYF
J: TRBJ2-7
V: TRBV6-5
D: NA
size: NA

DNA: TGTGCCAGCACCGGGCGGTGGCGGGAGATGGACAATGAGCAGTTCTTC
CDR3: CASTGRWREMDNEQFF
J: TRBJ2-1
V: TRBV2
D: TRBD2
size: NA

DNA: TGTGCCATTCTGGGGGGGCGGGAGGCCCTCGGGGAGACCCAGTACTTC
CDR3: CAILGGREALGETQYF
J: TRBJ2-5
V: TRBV2
D: TRBD2
size: NA

DNA: TGTGCCAGCAGCTTAGATCGACAAAGGGGCTACACCTTC
CDR3: CASSLDRQRGYTF
J: TRBJ1-2
V: TRBV11-2
D: NA
size: NA

DNA: TGCGCCAGCAGCTTGGCCCCTAGCGGGACCCTCAATGAGCAGTTCTTC
CDR3: CASSLAPSGTLNEQFF
J: TRBJ2-1
V: TRBV5-1
D: TRBD2
size: NA

DNA: TGTGCCAGCAGTTTGGTTCAGGGCTACGAGCAGTACTTC
CDR3: CASSLVQGYEQYF
J: TRBJ2-7
V: TRBV28
D: NA
size: NA

DNA: TGTGCCAGCAGCGCGGGACAGGGGATAGGTCAGCCCCAGCATTTT
CDR3: CASSAGQGIGQPQHF
J: TRBJ1-5
V: TRBV7-2
D: TRBD1
size: NA

DNA: TGTGCCAGCGGGATGACTAGCGAGGAGACCCAGTACTTC
CDR3: CASGMTSEETQYF
J: TRBJ2-5
V: TRBV7-9
D: TRBD2
size: NA

DNA: TGTGCCAGCAGCTCAAGTTCGGGGGGGAATCAGCCCCAGCATTTT
CDR3: CASSSSSGGNQPQHF
J: TRBJ1-5
V: TRBV5-6
D: NA
size: NA

DNA: TGTGCCAGCAGCTTGGAGGGACCACCCCTCCACTTT
CDR3: CASSLEGPPLHF
J: TRBJ1-6
V: TRBV7-2
D: NA
size: NA

DNA: TGTGCCAGCAGCCTTAGCGGGAGTAGCACAGATACGCAGTATTTT
CDR3: CASSLSGSSTDTQYF
J: TRBJ2-3
V: TRBV27
D: TRBD2
size: NA

DNA: TGTGCCACCAGCAGAGATGGGTTAAACAGGGGTACGGGCACTGAAGCTTTCTTT
CDR3: CATSRDGLNRGTGTEAFF
J: TRBJ1-1
V: TRBV15
D: TRBD1
size: NA

DNA: TGCGCCAGCAGCCATCCCAGGGTGAATCCTAACTATGGCTACACCTTC
CDR3: CASSHPRVNPNYGYTF
J: TRBJ1-2
V: TRBV4-3
D: NA
size: NA

DNA: TGTGCCAGTAGTATAAGGAGTATGACAGAGTATACCTATGGCTACACCTTC
CDR3: CASSIRSMTEYTYGYTF
J: TRBJ1-2
V: TRBV19
D: NA
size: NA

DNA: TGTGCCAGTACCAAAGGCGGGACTAGCGGGGCCACAGATACGCAGTATTTT
CDR3: CASTKGGTSGATDTQYF
J: TRBJ2-3
V: TRBV19
D: TRBD2
size: NA

DNA: TGTGCCAGCAGCTTAGGCGTCGAAGTCATGAACACTGAAGCTTTCTTT
CDR3: CASSLGVEVMNTEAFF
J: TRBJ1-1
V: TRBV11-2
D: NA
size: NA

DNA: TGTGCCAGCAGGGATAGCGGGAGAGGGGGGGAGACCCAGTACTTC
CDR3: CASRDSGRGGETQYF
J: TRBJ2-5
V: TRBV6-6
D: TRBD2
size: NA

DNA: TGCGCCAGCACCTACCGGGATAACATGGCTAATGAAAAACTGTTTTTT
CDR3: CASTYRDNMANEKLFF
J: TRBJ1-4
V: TRBV4-1
D: NA
size: NA

DNA: TGTGCCAGCAGCACCACAGCGAGCGGGTTATACAATGAGCAGTTCTTC
CDR3: CASSTTASGLYNEQFF
J: TRBJ2-1
V: TRBV7-6
D: NA
size: NA

DNA: TGCGCCAGCAGAAGGGGACTAGATGAGCAGTTCTTC
CDR3: CASRRGLDEQFF
J: TRBJ2-1
V: TRBV5-1
D: TRBD2
size: NA

DNA: TGTGCCAGCTCGACAGGGTCGTCGAGCAATCAGCCCCAGCATTTT
CDR3: CASSTGSSSNQPQHF
J: TRBJ1-5
V: TRBV18
D: TRBD1
size: NA

DNA: TGCGCCAGCAGCTTCCGGGACAGGGGGCCCGATGAGCAGTTCTTC
CDR3: CASSFRDRGPDEQFF
J: TRBJ2-1
V: TRBV5-1
D: TRBD1
size: NA

DNA: TGTGCCAGCAGCTGGGGGGGGGTGGTCGGTGGTGGTGAGCAGTTCTTC
CDR3: CASSWGGVVGGGEQFF
J: TRBJ2-1
V: TRBV5-6
D: TRBD2
size: NA

DNA: TGTGCCAGCAGCCCAGGGACTAGCGGGGGGGCCCATGAGCAGTTCTTC
CDR3: CASSPGTSGGAHEQFF
J: TRBJ2-1
V: TRBV4-2
D: TRBD2
size: once

DNA: TGCGCCAGCAGCTTGGACGACAGGGCCAGAAACACCATATATTTT
CDR3: CASSLDDRARNTIYF
J: TRBJ1-3
V: TRBV5-1
D: TRBD1
size: NA

DNA: TGTGCTAGCAGCTTAGGGCAGGGACTTTCCCTATTCACCGGGGAGCTGTTTTTT
CDR3: CASSLGQGLSLFTGELFF
J: TRBJ2-2
V: TRBV7-7
D: NA
size: once

DNA: TGTGCCAGCAGCGTAGCGGGGACTAGCGGCATCTACGAGCAGTACTTC
CDR3: CASSVAGTSGIYEQYF
J: TRBJ2-7
V: TRBV9
D: TRBD2
size: NA

DNA: TGCGCCACCTCGGGTGGTGGGGAGCTGTTTTTT
CDR3: CATSGGGELFF
J: TRBJ2-2
V: TRBV10-1
D: NA
size: few

DNA: TGCGCCAGCAGCAACTCCGGGAGGAGGGAAAACATTCAGTACTTC
CDR3: CASSNSGRRENIQYF
J: TRBJ2-4
V: TRBV5-1
D: TRBD2
size: NA

DNA: TGCGCCAGCAGCTTGGCTAGCCAGGAGACCCAGTACTTC
CDR3: CASSLASQETQYF
J: TRBJ2-5
V: TRBV5-1
D: NA
size: once

DNA: TGTGCCAGCAGCTTAACAGGGGCTGGAAACACCATATATTTT
CDR3: CASSLTGAGNTIYF
J: TRBJ1-3
V: TRBV5-4
D: TRBD1
size: NA

DNA: TGCGCCAGCAGCCAGGGACAGGCGCCGAACTATGGCTACACCTTC
CDR3: CASSQGQAPNYGYTF
J: TRBJ1-2
V: TRBV5-1
D: TRBD1
size: NA

DNA: TGTGCCAGCAGTGGGGCAAAGGCAAGAGAGACCCAGTACTTC
CDR3: CASSGAKARETQYF
J: TRBJ2-5
V: TRBV2
D: NA
size: few

DNA: TGTGCCAGCAGCCCCATGACAGGGGTGACCTCTGGGGCCAACGTCCTGACTTTC
CDR3: CASSPMTGVTSGANVLTF
J: TRBJ2-6
V: TRBV4-2
D: TRBD1
size: NA

DNA: TGCAGTGCTAGAAGACAGACTGAAGCTTTCTTT
CDR3: CSARRQTEAFF
J: TRBJ1-1
V: TRBV20-1
D: NA
size: once

DNA: TGTGCCTGGAGTCTAGGACTAGCGGGAGGAACTAATGAGCAGTTCTTC
CDR3: CAWSLGLAGGTNEQFF
J: TRBJ2-1
V: TRBV30
D: TRBD2
size: NA

DNA: TGTGCCAGCTCCCCTAGTCCCTTAACTGGAGATACGCAGTATTTT
CDR3: CASSPSPLTGDTQYF
J: TRBJ2-3
V: TRBV18
D: NA
size: NA

DNA: TGTGCCAGCAGCCCTTGGGGGGATTCCAATCAGCCCCAGCATTTT
CDR3: CASSPWGDSNQPQHF
J: TRBJ1-5
V: TRBV7-9
D: NA
size: NA

DNA: TGTGCCAGCAGCCCCACGGAAACTGGGGCCAACGGCCTGACTTTC
CDR3: CASSPTETGANGLTF
J: TRBJ2-6
V: TRBV6-6
D: NA
size: once

DNA: TGTGCCACCCGACAGGGCCCTCGTGAGACCCAGTACTTC
CDR3: CATRQGPRETQYF
J: TRBJ2-5
V: TRBV19
D: TRBD1
size: NA

DNA: TGTGCCATCAGTGAGAGGCAGGGTCTTACCTATGGCTACACCTTC
CDR3: CAISERQGLTYGYTF
J: TRBJ1-2
V: TRBV10-3
D: NA
size: once

DNA: TGTGCCACCAGCTACCGGACAGGGATGAACACTGAAGCTTTCTTT
CDR3: CATSYRTGMNTEAFF
J: TRBJ1-1
V: TRBV15
D: TRBD1
size: few

DNA: TGCACCAGCAGCCAAGATGAAACGGGAGGGCCTAACGATGAGCAGTTCTTC
CDR3: CTSSQDETGGPNDEQFF
J: TRBJ2-1
V: TRBV1
D: NA
size: NA

DNA: TGTGCCTGGAGTAAGGACAGCGAAAATCAGCCCCAGCATTTT
CDR3: CAWSKDSENQPQHF
J: TRBJ1-5
V: TRBV30
D: NA
size: NA